This entry features one TCR beta chain sequence. TCRdb's copy holds only in-frame clones and misses some; the assay was immunoSEQ multiplex PCR. The data hold around 110,000 clones, with over 90% observed a single time. These data originate in a study of control samples from healthy donors and cancer patients. Losses at the gene ends were 7 bases for V and 3 bases for J; bases not matched to a gene: 12. CDR3 size: 15 residues. Looked up from germline, CDR1 is LNHDA and CDR2 is SQIVND (reference sequence). The source material was blood. The chain recombines TRBV19 with TRBJ2-7, with 7 bases aligning to TRBD2. The sequence was collected from a man aged 25-40 years in good health. CDR3 region: CASKVSGGGLYEQYF. DNA of the CDR3: TGTGCCAGTAAGGTCTCGGGCGGGGGACTCTACGAGCAGTACTTC.